Each of the 2 T cell receptor beta chains below was sequenced from the same sample in a study of T cell responses to AZD1222 COVID-19 vaccine (dated by TCRdb to the early 2020s). The library came from the immunoSEQ multiplex PCR assay. Entries here come from immuneACCESS through TCRdb and include only in-frame sequences with V and J called. Some clones fail to appear in such tables; in the studies checked, an unresolved V gene covers under half of the shortfall, and the cause of the remainder is unknown. This sample comprises 130,000 or so clones, more than 80% of them detected only once. The ten largest clones represent about 3.1% of the sample. The sample's time point label, decoded: baseline before first vaccination. The input for sequencing was peripheral blood, taken on day 0 of AZD1222 vaccination. These receptors were obtained from an adult in good health.

Only one count was recorded for this clone. The chain employs TRBV12-5 and TRBJ2-7; 7 nucleotides align to TRBD1. Germline V lookup: CDR1 LGHNT, CDR2 FRNRAP. V lost 0 bases, J lost 4 bases, and 9 bases stayed unmatched. CDR3 size: 16 residues. CDR3 DNA sequence: TGTGCTAGTGGTTTGGTACGTTACAGGGGAACGTACGAGCAGTACTTC. Protein sequence: CASGLVRYRGTYEQYF.

The chain employs TRBV19 and TRBJ2-1, with TRBD2 matching 8 bases. V lost 7 bases, J lost 4 bases, and 12 bases stayed unmatched. The CDR3 spans 16 residues. Germline V lookup: CDR1 LNHDA, CDR2 SQIVND (reference sequence). CDR3 DNA sequence: TGTGCCAGTATCCCCCCGGGGGGGGGCTATTACAATGAGCAGTTCTTC. Its protein is CASIPPGGGYYNEQFF. Filled out from reference TRBV19 and TRBJ2-1, the complete variable domain reads DGGITQSPKYLFRKEGQNVTLSCEQNLNHDAMYWYRQDPGQGLRLIYYSQIVNDFQKGDIAEGYSVSREKKESFPLTVTSAQKNPTAFYLCASIPPGGGYYNEQFFGPGTRLTVL.